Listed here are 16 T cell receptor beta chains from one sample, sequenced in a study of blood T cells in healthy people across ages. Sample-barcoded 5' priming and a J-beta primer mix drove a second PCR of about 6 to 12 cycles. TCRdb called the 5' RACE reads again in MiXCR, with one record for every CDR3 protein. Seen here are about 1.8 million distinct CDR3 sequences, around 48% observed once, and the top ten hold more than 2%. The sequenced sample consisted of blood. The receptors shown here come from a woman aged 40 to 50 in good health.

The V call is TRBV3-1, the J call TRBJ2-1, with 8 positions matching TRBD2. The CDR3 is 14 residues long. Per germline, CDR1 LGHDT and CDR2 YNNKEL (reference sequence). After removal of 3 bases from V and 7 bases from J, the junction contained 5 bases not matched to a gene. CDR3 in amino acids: CASSHTGGKNEQFF. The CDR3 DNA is TGTGCCAGCAGCCACACGGGGGGGAAGAATGAGCAGTTCTTC.

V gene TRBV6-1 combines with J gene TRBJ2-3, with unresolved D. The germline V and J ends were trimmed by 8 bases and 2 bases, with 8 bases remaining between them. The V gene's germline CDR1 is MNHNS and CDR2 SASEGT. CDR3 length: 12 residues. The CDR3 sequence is CASWGFTDTQYF. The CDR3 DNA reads TGTGCCAGCTGGGGATTCACAGATACGCAGTATTTT.

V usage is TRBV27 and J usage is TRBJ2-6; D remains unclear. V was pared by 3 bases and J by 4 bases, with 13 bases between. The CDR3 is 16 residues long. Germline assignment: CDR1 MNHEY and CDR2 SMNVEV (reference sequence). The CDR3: CASSLAGNFGANVLTF. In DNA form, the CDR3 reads TGTGCCAGCAGTTTGGCAGGTAATTTCGGGGCCAACGTCCTGACTTTC.

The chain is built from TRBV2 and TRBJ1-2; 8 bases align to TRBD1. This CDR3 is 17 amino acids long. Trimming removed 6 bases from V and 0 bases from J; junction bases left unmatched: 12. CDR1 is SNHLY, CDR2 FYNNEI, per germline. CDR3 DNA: TGTGCCAGCAGGCTGACAGGGGACCATTTAGCTAACTATGGCTACACCTTC. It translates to CASRLTGDHLANYGYTF.

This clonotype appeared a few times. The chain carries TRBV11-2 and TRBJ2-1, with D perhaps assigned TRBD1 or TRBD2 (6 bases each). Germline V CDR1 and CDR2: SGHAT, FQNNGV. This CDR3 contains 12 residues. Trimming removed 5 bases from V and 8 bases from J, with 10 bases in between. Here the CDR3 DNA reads TGTGCCAGCAGCCGGGGGCGCCATGAGCAGTTCTTC. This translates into CASSRGRHEQFF.

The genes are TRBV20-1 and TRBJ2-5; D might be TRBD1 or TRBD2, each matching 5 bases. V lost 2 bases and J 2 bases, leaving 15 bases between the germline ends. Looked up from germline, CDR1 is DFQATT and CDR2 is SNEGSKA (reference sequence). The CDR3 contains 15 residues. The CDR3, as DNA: TGCAGTGCTAGACGACAGCGGATAATTCAAGAGACCCAGTACTTC. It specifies CSARRQRIIQETQYF.

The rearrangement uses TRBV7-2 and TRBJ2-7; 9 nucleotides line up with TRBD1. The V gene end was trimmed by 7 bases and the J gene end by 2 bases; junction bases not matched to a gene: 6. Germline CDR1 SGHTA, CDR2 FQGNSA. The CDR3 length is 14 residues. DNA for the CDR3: TGTGCCAGCAAGAAACAGGGGGCCGCCTACGAGCAGTACTTC. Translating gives CASKKQGAAYEQYF.

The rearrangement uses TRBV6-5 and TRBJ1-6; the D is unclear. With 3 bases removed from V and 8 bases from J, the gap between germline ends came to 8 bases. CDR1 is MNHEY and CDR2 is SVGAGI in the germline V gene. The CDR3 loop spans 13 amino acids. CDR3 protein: CASSYDADSPLHF. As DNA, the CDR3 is TGTGCCAGCAGTTATGATGCGGATTCACCCCTCCACTTT.

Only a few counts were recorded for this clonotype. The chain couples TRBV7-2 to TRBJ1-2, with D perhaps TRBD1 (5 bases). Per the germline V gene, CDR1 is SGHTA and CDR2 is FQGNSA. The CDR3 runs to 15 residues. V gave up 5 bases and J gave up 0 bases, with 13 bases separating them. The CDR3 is CASSPPGTPNYGYTF. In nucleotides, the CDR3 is TGTGCCAGCAGCCCGCCCGGGACCCCTAACTATGGCTACACCTTC.

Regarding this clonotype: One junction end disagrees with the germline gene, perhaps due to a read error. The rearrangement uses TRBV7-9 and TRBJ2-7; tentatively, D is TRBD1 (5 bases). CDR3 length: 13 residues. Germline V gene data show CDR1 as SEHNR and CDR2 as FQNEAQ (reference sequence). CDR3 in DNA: TGTGCCAGCAGCTTCAGGGTCTCCTACAAGCAGTACTTC. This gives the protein CASSFRVSYKQYF.

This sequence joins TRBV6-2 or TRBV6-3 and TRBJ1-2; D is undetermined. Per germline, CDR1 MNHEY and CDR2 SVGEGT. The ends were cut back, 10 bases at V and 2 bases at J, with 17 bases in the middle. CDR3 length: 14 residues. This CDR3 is CATYAFGSNYGYTF. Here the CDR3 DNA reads TGTGCCACCTATGCTTTCGGGTCCAACTATGGCTACACCTTC.

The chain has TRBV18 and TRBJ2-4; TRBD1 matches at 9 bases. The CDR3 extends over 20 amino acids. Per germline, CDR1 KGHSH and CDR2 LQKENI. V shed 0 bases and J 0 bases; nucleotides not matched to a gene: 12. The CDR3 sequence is CASSPPLGQGEKVAKNIQYF. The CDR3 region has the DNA TGTGCCAGCTCACCACCCCTGGGACAGGGCGAAAAAGTAGCCAAAAACATTCAGTACTTC.

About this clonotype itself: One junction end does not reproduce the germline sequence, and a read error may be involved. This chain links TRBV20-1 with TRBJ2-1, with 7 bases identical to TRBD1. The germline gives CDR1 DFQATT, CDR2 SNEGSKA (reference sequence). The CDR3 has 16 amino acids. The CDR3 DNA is TGCAGTGCTAGGACCGGGACAGCTCCCTACCCAAATGAGCAGTTCTTT. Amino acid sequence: CSARTGTAPYPNEQFF.

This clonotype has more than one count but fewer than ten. The CDR3 bases are TGTGCCAAGGCAGACAGGTTAACCTACGAGCAGTACTTC. This sequence encodes CAKADRLTYEQYF. This chain uses TRBV28 with TRBJ2-7; weak D call: TRBD1 (6 bases). The germline V and J ends were trimmed by 10 bases and 2 bases, with 15 bases remaining between them. This CDR3 spans 13 amino acids. Germline V gene lookup returns CDR1 MDHEN and CDR2 SYDVKM.

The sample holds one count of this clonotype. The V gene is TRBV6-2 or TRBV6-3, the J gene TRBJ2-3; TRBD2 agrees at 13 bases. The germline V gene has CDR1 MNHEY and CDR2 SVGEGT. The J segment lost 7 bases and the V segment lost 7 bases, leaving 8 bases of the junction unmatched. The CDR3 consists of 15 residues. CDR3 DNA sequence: TGTGCCAGCACCACTAGCGGGGGGGGCCGTCATACGCAGTATTTT. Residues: CASTTSGGGRHTQYF.

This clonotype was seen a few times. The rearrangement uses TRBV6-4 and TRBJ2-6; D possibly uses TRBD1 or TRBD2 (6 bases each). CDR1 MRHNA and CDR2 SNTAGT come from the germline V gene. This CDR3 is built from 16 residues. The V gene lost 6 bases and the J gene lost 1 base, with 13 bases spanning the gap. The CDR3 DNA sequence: TGTGCCAGCAGGCTGACAGGAGGGTCTGGGGCCAACGTCCTGACTTTC. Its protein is CASRLTGGSGANVLTF.